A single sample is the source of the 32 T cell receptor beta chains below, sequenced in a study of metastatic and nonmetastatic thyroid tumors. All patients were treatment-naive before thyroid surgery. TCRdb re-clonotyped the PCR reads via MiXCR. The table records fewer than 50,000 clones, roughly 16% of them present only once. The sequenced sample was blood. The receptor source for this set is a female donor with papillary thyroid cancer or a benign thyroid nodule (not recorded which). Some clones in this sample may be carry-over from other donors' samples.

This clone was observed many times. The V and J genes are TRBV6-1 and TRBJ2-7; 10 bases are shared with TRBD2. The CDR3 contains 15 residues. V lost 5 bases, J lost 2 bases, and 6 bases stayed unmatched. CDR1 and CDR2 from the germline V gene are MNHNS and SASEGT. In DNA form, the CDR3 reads TGTGCCAGCAGTACTGAGCGGGAGGGACCCTACGAGCAGTACTTC. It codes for CASSTEREGPYEQYF.

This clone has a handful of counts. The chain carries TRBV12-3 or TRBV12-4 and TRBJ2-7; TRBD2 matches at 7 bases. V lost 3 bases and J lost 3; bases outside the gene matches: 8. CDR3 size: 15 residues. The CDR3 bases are TGTGCCAGCAGTTTTTTGTGGGAGGGCCTCTACGAGCAGTACTTC. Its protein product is CASSFLWEGLYEQYF.

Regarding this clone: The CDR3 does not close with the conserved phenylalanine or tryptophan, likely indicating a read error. CDR3 sequence (DNA): TGTGCCAGCACCCAGGGCCCCACAGGGATTGAGGGCTACACCTTG. Amino acids: CASTQGPTGIEGYTL. The chain uses TRBV28 and TRBJ1-2; a weak D match, TRBD1 (6 bases). Trimming left V 7 bases short and J 8 bases short, with 23 bases between. CDR3 length: 15 amino acids. CDR1 is MDHEN, CDR2 SYDVKM, per germline.

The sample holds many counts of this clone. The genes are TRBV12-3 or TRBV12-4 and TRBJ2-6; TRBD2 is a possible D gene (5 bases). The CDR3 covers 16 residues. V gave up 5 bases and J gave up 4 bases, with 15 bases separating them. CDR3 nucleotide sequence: TGTGCCAGCAGTGGATACGGACTTTCAGGGGCCAACGTCCTGACTTTC. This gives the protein CASSGYGLSGANVLTF.

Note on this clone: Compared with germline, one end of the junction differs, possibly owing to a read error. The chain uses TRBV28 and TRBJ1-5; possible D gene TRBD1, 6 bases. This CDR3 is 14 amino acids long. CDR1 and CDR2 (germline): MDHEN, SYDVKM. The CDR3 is CASRGLGGNQPQPF. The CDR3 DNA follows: TGTGCGAGCAGGGGACTAGGAGGCAATCAGCCGCAGCCTTTT.

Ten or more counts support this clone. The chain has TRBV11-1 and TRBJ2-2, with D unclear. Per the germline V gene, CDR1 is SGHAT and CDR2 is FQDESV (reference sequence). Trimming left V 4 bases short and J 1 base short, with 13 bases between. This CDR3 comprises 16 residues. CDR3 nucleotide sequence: TGTGCCAGCAGCTCTCACTCCGGTATGAACACCGGGGAGCTGTTTTTT. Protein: CASSSHSGMNTGELFF.

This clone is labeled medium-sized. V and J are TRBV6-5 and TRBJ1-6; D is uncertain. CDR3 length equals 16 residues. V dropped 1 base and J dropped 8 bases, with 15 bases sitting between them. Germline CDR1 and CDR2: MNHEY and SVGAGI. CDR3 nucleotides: TGTGCCAGCAGTTACTTTCTTAGCGGGGAGCATTCACCCCTCCACTTT. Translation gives CASSYFLSGEHSPLHF.

CDR3 region: CASSPPVERQGAKNIQYF. Here the CDR3 DNA reads TGTGCCAGCTCACCACCGGTTGAGCGCCAGGGGGCCAAAAACATTCAGTACTTC. This chain uses TRBV18 with TRBJ2-4, with D perhaps TRBD1 (6 bases). The CDR3 has 18 residues. The V end was cut by 0 bases, the J end by 1 base, with 16 bases between. In germline, CDR1 is KGHSH, CDR2 LQKENI. Together with reference TRBV18 and TRBJ2-4, the CDR3 gives the full variable domain: NAGVMQNPRHLVRRRGQEARLRCSPMKGHSHVYWYRQLPEEGLKFMVYLQKENIIDESGMPKERFSAEFPKEGPSILRIQQVVRGDSAAYFCASSPPVERQGAKNIQYFGAGTRLSVL.

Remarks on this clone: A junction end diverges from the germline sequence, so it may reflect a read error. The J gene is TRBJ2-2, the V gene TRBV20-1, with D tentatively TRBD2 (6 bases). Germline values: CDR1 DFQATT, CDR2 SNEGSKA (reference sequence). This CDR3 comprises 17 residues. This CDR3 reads CSARAPRLTGDTWELFF. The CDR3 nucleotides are TGCAGTGCTAGAGCCCCTCGACTAACGGGAGACACCTGGGAGCTGTTTTTT.

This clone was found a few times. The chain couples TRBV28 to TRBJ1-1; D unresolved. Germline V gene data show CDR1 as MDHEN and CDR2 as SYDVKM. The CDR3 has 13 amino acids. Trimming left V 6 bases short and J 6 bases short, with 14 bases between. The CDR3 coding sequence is TGTGCCAGCAGGCAGGTGAAAGGAGCTGAAGCTTTCTTT. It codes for CASRQVKGAEAFF.

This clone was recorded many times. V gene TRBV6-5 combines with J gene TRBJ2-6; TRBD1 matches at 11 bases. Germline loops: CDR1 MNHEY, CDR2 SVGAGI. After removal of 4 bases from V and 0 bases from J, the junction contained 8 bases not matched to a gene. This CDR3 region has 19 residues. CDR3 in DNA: TGTGCCAGCAGTTGGACAGGGGGCTTCGACCTCTCTGGGGCCAACGTCCTGACTTTC. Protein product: CASSWTGGFDLSGANVLTF.

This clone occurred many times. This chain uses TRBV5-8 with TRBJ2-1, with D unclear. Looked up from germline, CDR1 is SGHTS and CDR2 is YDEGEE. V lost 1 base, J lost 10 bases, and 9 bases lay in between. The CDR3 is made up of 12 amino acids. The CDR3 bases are TGTGCCAGCAGCTTGACCCCCACCGAGCAGTTCTTC. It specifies CASSLTPTEQFF. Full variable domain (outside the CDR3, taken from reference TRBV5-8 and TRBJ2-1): EAGVTQSPTHLIKTRGQQATLRCSPISGHTSVYWYQQALGLGLQFLLWYDEGEERNRGNFPPRFSGRQFPNYSSELNVNALELEDSALYLCASSLTPTEQFFGPGTRLTVL.

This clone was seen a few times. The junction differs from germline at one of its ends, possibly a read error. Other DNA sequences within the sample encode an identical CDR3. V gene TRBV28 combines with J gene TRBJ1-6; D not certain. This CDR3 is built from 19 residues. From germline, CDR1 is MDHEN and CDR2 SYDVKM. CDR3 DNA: TGTGCCAGTAGTGCCCAATTTGCCCTAGTCCGCTACTATAATTCGCCCCTCCACTTT. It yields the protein CASSAQFALVRYYNSPLHF.

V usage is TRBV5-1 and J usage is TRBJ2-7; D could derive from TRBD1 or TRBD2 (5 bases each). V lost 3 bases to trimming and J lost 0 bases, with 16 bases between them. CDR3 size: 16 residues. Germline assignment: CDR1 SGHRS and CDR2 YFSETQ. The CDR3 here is CASSWGREPVSYEQYF. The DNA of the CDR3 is TGCGCCAGCAGCTGGGGCAGGGAGCCAGTCTCCTACGAGCAGTACTTC.

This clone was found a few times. The CDR3 coding sequence is TGTGCCAGCAGTCGACTAGGGGCGAAAAACGGGGAGCTGTTTTTT. The encoded protein is CASSRLGAKNGELFF. The genes are TRBV6-1 and TRBJ2-2; TRBD2 is a possible D gene (6 bases). This CDR3 is built from 15 residues. Germline CDR1 reads MNHNS; CDR2 reads SASEGT. V lost 5 bases and J 7 bases, leaving 17 bases between the germline ends.

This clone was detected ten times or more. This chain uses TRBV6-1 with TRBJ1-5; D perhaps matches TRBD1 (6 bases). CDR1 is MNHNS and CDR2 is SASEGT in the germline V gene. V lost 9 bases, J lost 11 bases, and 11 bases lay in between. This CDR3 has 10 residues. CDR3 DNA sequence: TGTGCCAGTAGACAGGAGACCCAGCATTTT. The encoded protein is CASRQETQHF.

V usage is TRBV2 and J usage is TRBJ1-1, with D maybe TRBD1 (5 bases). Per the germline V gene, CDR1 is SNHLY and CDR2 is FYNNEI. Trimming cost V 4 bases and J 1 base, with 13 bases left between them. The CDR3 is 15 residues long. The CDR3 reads CASSGWGRKNTEAFF. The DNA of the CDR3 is TGTGCCAGCAGTGGATGGGGACGTAAGAACACTGAAGCTTTCTTT.

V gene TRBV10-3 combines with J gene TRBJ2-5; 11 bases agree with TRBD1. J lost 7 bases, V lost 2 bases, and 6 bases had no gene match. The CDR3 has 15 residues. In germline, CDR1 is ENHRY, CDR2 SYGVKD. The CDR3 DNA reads TGTGCCATCAGTGAGACTGGACAGGGGGCAGTGACCCAGTACTTC. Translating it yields CAISETGQGAVTQYF.

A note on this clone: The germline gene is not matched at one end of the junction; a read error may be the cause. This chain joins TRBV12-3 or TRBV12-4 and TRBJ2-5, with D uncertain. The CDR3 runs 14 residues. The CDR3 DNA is TGTGCCAGCATTATTCAGATGTACCAAGAGTCCCAGTACTTC. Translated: CASIIQMYQESQYF.

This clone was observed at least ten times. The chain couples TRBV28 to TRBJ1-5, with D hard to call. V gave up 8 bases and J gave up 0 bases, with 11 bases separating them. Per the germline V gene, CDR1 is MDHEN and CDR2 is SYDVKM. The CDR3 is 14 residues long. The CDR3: CASGKLYSNQPQHF. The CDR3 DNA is TGTGCCAGCGGTAAATTATATAGCAATCAGCCCCAGCATTTT.

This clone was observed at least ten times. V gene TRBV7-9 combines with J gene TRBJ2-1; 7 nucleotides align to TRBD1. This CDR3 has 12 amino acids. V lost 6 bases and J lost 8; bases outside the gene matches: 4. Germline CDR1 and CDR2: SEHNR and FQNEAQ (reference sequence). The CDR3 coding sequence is TGTGCCAGCAGTCGACAGGGCTATGAGCAGTTCTTC. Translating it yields CASSRQGYEQFF.

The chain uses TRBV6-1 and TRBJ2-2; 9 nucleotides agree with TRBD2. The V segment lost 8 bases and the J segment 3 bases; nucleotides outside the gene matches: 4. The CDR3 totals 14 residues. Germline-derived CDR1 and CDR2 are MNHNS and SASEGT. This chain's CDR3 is CASRLAEDTGELFF. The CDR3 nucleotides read TGTGCCAGCCGACTAGCGGAAGACACCGGGGAGCTGTTTTTT.

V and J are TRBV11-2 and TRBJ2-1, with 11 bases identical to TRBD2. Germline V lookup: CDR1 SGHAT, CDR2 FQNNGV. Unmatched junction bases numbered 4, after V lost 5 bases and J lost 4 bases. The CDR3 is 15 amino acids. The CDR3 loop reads CASSRGTSGYNEQFF. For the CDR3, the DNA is TGTGCCAGCAGCCGCGGGACTAGCGGTTACAATGAGCAGTTCTTC.

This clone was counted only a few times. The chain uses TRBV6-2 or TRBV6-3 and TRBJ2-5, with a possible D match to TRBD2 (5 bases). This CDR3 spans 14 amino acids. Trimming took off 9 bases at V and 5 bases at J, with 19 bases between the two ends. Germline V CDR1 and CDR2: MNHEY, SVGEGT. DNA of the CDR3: TGTGCCAGAACCTCTAGCCTGGGTGGGGAGACCCAGTACTTC. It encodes CARTSSLGGETQYF.

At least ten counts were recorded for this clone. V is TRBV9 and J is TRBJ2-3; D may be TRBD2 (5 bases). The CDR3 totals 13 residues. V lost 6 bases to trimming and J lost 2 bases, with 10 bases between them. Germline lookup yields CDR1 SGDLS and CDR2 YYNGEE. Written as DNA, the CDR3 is TGTGCCAGCAATGAGCGGTTCACAGATACGCAGTATTTT. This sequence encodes CASNERFTDTQYF.

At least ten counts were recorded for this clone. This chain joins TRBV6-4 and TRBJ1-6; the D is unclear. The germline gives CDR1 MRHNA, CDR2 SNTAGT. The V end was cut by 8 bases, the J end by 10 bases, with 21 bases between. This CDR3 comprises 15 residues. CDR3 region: CASAGSRGRPSPLHF. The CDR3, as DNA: TGTGCCAGCGCCGGTAGTCGGGGAAGGCCGTCACCCCTCCACTTT.

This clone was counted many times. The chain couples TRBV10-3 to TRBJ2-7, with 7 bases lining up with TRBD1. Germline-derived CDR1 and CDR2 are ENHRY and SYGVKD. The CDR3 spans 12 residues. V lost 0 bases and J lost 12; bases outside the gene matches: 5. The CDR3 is CAISESRGQRYF. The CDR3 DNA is TGTGCCATCAGTGAGTCAAGGGGACAGCGGTACTTC.

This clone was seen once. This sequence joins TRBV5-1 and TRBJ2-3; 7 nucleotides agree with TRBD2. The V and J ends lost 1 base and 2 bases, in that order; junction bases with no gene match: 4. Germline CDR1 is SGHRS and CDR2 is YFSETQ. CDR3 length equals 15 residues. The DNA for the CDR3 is TGCGCCAGCAGCTTGCGCGGGGGATTCACAGATACGCAGTATTTT. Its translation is CASSLRGGFTDTQYF.

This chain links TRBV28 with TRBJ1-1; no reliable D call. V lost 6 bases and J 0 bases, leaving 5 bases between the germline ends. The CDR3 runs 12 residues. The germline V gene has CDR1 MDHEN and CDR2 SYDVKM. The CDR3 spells CASRALNTEAFF. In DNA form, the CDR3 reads TGTGCCAGCAGAGCATTGAACACTGAAGCTTTCTTT.

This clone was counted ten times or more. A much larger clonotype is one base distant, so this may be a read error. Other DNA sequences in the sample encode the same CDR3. The CDR3 reads CASSFGRWNSPLHF. As DNA, the CDR3 is TGCGCCAGCAGTTTCGGACGGTGGAATTCACCCCTCCACTTT. The chain joins TRBV12-3 or TRBV12-4 to TRBJ1-6; unclear D gene. CDR3 length equals 14 residues.

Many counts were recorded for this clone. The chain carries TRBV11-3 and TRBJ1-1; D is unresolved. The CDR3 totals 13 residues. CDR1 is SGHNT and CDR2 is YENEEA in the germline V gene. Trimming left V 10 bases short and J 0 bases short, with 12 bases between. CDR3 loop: CATRGGVNTEAFF. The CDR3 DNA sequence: TGTGCCACGCGGGGTGGAGTGAACACTGAAGCTTTCTTT.

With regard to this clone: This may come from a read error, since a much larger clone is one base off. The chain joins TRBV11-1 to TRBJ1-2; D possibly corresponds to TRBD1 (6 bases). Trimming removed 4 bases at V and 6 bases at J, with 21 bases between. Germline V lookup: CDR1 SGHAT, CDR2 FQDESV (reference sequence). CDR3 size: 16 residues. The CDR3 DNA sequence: TGTGCCAGCAGCTCCACCTCGGGACACTTGGTGCATGGCTACACCTTC. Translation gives CASSSTSGHLVHGYTF.